The 26 T cell receptor beta chains in this list originate from one sample, sequenced in a study of blood T cell repertoires in COVID-19. Generated by immunoSEQ multiplex PCR, the TCRdb table keeps only in-frame clones and is missing some. Among under 95,000 clones, over 75% were seen once, and the ten largest hold approximately 45%. Specimen: peripheral blood. The receptors stem from a human donor in a cohort sampled during active COVID-19.

The V call is TRBV6-2 or TRBV6-3, the J call TRBJ1-2; maybe TRBD1 (5 bases). The V and J ends lost 2 bases and 5 bases respectively, with 15 bases between them. The CDR3 totals 15 residues. The V gene's germline CDR1 is MNHEY and CDR2 SVGEGT. CDR3 protein: CASSYGGTAPYGYTF. The CDR3 nucleotides are TGTGCCAGCAGTTACGGCGGGACCGCGCCTTATGGCTACACCTTC.

The chain has TRBV7-9 and TRBJ1-1, with D unclear. The CDR3 has 15 residues. The germline V gene has CDR1 SEHNR and CDR2 FQNEAQ (reference sequence). Trimming removed 0 bases at V and 1 base at J, with 9 bases between. The chain's CDR3 is CASSLAPTPNTEAFF. The CDR3 DNA reads as TGTGCCAGCAGCTTAGCTCCGACACCGAACACTGAAGCTTTCTTT.

The rearrangement joins TRBV18 to TRBJ1-4, with 7 bases aligning to TRBD1. Germline assignment: CDR1 KGHSH and CDR2 LQKENI. The length of the CDR3 is 14 residues. The ends lost 3 bases at V and 7 bases at J; junction bases unmatched: 5. As DNA, the CDR3 is TGTGCCAGCTCACCTACAGGGGCGGGTGAAAAACTGTTTTTT. Translating gives CASSPTGAGEKLFF.

V usage is TRBV7-6 and J usage is TRBJ1-2, with 8 bases aligning to TRBD1. The germline V gene has CDR1 SGHVS and CDR2 FNYEAQ. V was pared by 2 bases and J by 4 bases, with 6 bases of the junction left unmatched. The length of the CDR3 is 15 residues. The DNA of the CDR3 is TGTGCCAGCAGCTTAAATCAGGGGGCGGTCTATGGCTACACCTTC. Protein sequence: CASSLNQGAVYGYTF. The variable domain in full, completed from reference TRBV7-6 and TRBJ1-2, reads GAGVSQSPRYKVTKRGQDVALRCDPISGHVSLYWYRQALGQGPEFLTYFNYEAQQDKSGLPNDRFSAERPEGSISTLTIQRTEQRDSAMYRCASSLNQGAVYGYTFGSGTRLTVV.

The chain's CDR3 is CASSKRDILKGEAFF. In DNA, the CDR3 is TGTGCCAGCAGCAAACGGGACATCCTAAAGGGTGAAGCTTTCTTT. The chain is built from TRBV11-3 and TRBJ1-1; weak D call: TRBD1 (6 bases). Trimming removed 5 bases from V and 7 bases from J, with 20 bases in between. Germline V gene sequence: CDR1 SGHNT, CDR2 YENEEA. This CDR3 is 15 amino acids long.

This clone has just a few counts. V is TRBV6-1 and J is TRBJ1-1; D may be TRBD1 (6 bases). Germline V gives CDR1 MNHNS, CDR2 SASEGT. This CDR3 spans 12 amino acids. V dropped 5 bases and J dropped 7 bases, with 11 bases sitting between them. The CDR3 nucleotides read TGTGCCAGCAGTCAACAGGGCGGTGAAGCTTTCTTT. Protein sequence: CASSQQGGEAFF.

In this sample, this clone is medium-sized. V gene TRBV2 combines with J gene TRBJ2-1; 11 bases align to TRBD2. CDR3 size: 15 residues. The J segment lost 6 bases and the V segment lost 6 bases, leaving 7 bases of the junction unmatched. CDR1 is SNHLY and CDR2 is FYNNEI in the germline V gene. The CDR3 is CASRLGTSGSNEQFF. The CDR3 bases are TGTGCCAGCAGACTCGGAACTAGCGGGAGCAATGAGCAGTTCTTC.

The chain couples TRBV7-2 to TRBJ2-7; D gene unclear. Deletions cut 1 base from V and 7 bases from J, with 11 bases between. The CDR3 sequence is 13 residues long. CDR1 and CDR2 (germline): SGHTA, FQGNSA. As DNA, the CDR3 is TGTGCCAGCAGCTTAGGGTCCTCGGGTGAGCAGTACTTC. The encoded protein is CASSLGSSGEQYF.

The J gene is TRBJ2-3, the V gene TRBV21-1; the D call in the table, TRBD2, was not verified against the DNA. TRBV21-1 is a pseudogene segment. The CDR3 consists of 22 residues. CDR3 sequence: CASSTSPPSSGIPPDSTDTQYF. Written as DNA, the CDR3 is TGTGCCAGCAGCACAAGCCCCCCTTCTAGCGGGATACCCCCAGATAGCACAGATACGCAGTATTTT.

The chain couples TRBV7-7 to TRBJ2-5; the D gene is possibly TRBD1 (5 bases). The CDR3 sequence is 15 residues long. The V end was cut by 1 base, the J end by 3 bases, with 12 bases between. Germline loops: CDR1 SSHAT, CDR2 FNYEAQ (reference sequence). This chain's CDR3 is CASSLGPTREETQYF. CDR3 in DNA: TGTGCCAGCAGCTTAGGACCCACCAGGGAAGAGACCCAGTACTTC. Looking up the rest from reference TRBV7-7 and TRBJ2-5 gives the full variable domain: GAGVSQSPRYKVTKRGQDVTLRCDPISSHATLYWYQQALGQGPEFLTYFNYEAQPDKSGLPSDRFSAERPEGSISTLTIQRTEQRDSAMYRCASSLGPTREETQYFGPGTRLLVL.

This chain joins TRBV7-2 and TRBJ2-3; D is perhaps TRBD1 (5 bases). V was pared by 5 bases and J by 4 bases, with 7 bases between. CDR3 length equals 12 residues. Germline V lookup: CDR1 SGHTA, CDR2 FQGNSA. CDR3 sequence reads: CASSPRADTQYF. In nucleotides, the CDR3 is TGTGCCAGCAGCCCCAGGGCAGATACGCAGTATTTT. The full variable domain, rest sourced from reference TRBV7-2 and TRBJ2-3, is GAGVSQSPSNKVTEKGKDVELRCDPISGHTALYWYRQSLGQGLEFLIYFQGNSAPDKSGLPSDRFSAERTGGSVSTLTIQRTQQEDSAVYLCASSPRADTQYFGPGTRLTVL.

This chain joins TRBV5-6 and TRBJ1-6, with no clear D. Per germline, CDR1 SGHDT and CDR2 YYEEEE. The ends were cut back, 5 bases at V and 9 bases at J, with 15 bases in the middle. The CDR3 extends over 14 amino acids. CDR3 sequence reads: CASRSEGHLSPLHF. DNA for the CDR3: TGTGCCAGCAGGTCGGAGGGCCATCTTTCACCCCTCCACTTT.

The chain combines TRBV12-3 or TRBV12-4 with TRBJ2-5; D perhaps matches TRBD2 (6 bases). CDR3 size: 13 residues. V shed 6 bases and J shed 5 bases, with 13 bases lying between them. The DNA of the CDR3 is TGTGCCAGCAGGAAGACTAGTGGTGAGACCCAGTACTTC. It codes for CASRKTSGETQYF.

V is TRBV12-3 or TRBV12-4 and J is TRBJ1-4, with 8 bases identical to TRBD1. This CDR3 is 12 amino acids long. Trimming cost V 7 bases and J 7 bases; bases outside gene matches: 2. The CDR3 sequence: CASTGQGEKLFF. The CDR3 bases are TGTGCCAGCACCGGACAGGGTGAAAAACTGTTTTTT.

This clone appeared a few times. The chain combines TRBV5-4 with TRBJ2-7; 7 positions agree with TRBD1. Trimming removed 4 bases from V and 5 bases from J; junction bases left unmatched: 3. The CDR3 loop spans 12 amino acids. The germline V gene has CDR1 SGHNT and CDR2 YYREEE (reference sequence). The CDR3: CASSETGNEQYF. CDR3 nucleotide sequence: TGTGCCAGCAGCGAGACAGGGAACGAGCAGTACTTC. The complete variable domain, with remaining parts taken from reference TRBV5-4 and TRBJ2-7, reads ETGVTQSPTHLIKTRGQQVTLRCSSQSGHNTVSWYQQALGQGPQFIFQYYREEENGRGNFPPRFSGLQFPNYSSELNVNALELDDSALYLCASSETGNEQYFGPGTRLTVT.

The chain is built from TRBV9 and TRBJ2-2; TRBD1 matches 7 bases. Losses at the gene ends were 1 base for V and 0 bases for J; bases not matched to a gene: 6. CDR1 is SGDLS, CDR2 YYNGEE, per germline. The CDR3 spans 17 residues. The CDR3 is CASSVTGQSSNTGELFF. For the CDR3, the DNA is TGTGCCAGCAGCGTAACGGGACAGAGTTCGAACACCGGGGAGCTGTTTTTT.

The gene calls are TRBV3-1 (or the pseudogene TRBV3-2) and TRBJ2-2, with 9 bases aligning to TRBD1. CDR1 and CDR2 (germline): LGHDT, YNNKEL (reference sequence). Germline trimming cut 4 bases from V and 4 bases from J; bases unmatched to any gene: 7. The CDR3 contains 16 residues. The CDR3 spells CASSPWDRAGTGELFF. CDR3 DNA: TGTGCCAGCAGCCCATGGGACAGGGCGGGCACCGGGGAGCTGTTTTTT.

This chain joins TRBV7-9 and TRBJ2-2; D not resolved. In germline, CDR1 is SEHNR, CDR2 FQNEAQ (reference sequence). The CDR3 is 14 amino acids. The ends were cut back, 3 bases at V and 6 bases at J, with 11 bases in the middle. The CDR3 bases are TGTGCCAGCAGCTTTTCCATGTCGGCCGGGGAGCTGTTTTTT. Amino acid sequence: CASSFSMSAGELFF.

DNA of the CDR3: TGTGCCAGTAGTGTTATGTGGGGGCTAAGCACTGAAGCTTTCTTT. This encodes CASSVMWGLSTEAFF. The V call is TRBV19, the J call TRBJ1-1, with D possibly TRBD1 on 6 matching bases. The CDR3 has 15 amino acids. Germline V gene lookup returns CDR1 LNHDA and CDR2 SQIVND (reference sequence). V lost 5 bases and J lost 4, with 17 bases in between.

As concerns this clone: Other DNA sequences in the same sample also yield this CDR3. The chain couples TRBV4-3 to TRBJ2-3, with 8 positions matching TRBD2. Per the germline V gene, CDR1 is LGHNA and CDR2 is YSLEER. This CDR3 contains 16 residues. V lost 0 bases to trimming and J lost 2 bases; unmatched junction nucleotides: 4. DNA of the CDR3: TGCGCCAGCAGCCAAGATCTCGGGGGGGCCACAGATACGCAGTATTTT. Translation gives CASSQDLGGATDTQYF.

This chain connects TRBV7-8 to TRBJ2-7; TRBD1 matches 10 bases. J lost 4 bases, V lost 5 bases, and 5 bases had no gene match. This CDR3 has 14 residues. CDR1 SGHVS and CDR2 FQNEAQ come from the germline V gene. The CDR3 coding sequence is TGTGCCAGCAGCATTTCGGACAGGGGGTACGAGCAGTACTTC. Amino acids: CASSISDRGYEQYF.

The chain links TRBV27 to TRBJ2-7; D may be TRBD2 (6 bases). The germline V gene has CDR1 MNHEY and CDR2 SMNVEV (reference sequence). The CDR3 runs 16 residues. V lost 6 bases, J lost 0 bases, and 18 bases lay in between. CDR3 in amino acids: CASREPVGGSSYEQYF. In DNA form, the CDR3 reads TGTGCCAGCAGAGAGCCCGTGGGGGGTTCCTCCTACGAGCAGTACTTC.

This clone was picked up one time. This sequence joins TRBV7-3 and TRBJ2-1; no definite D call. The CDR3 sequence is 13 residues long. V was trimmed by 1 base and J by 8 bases, leaving 9 bases between them. Germline V gives CDR1 SGHTA, CDR2 FQGTGA. CDR3 coding DNA: TGTGCCAGCAGCTTAATGGCGGAGCATGAGCAGTTCTTC. Translating it yields CASSLMAEHEQFF.

V and J are TRBV5-1 and TRBJ2-5; 7 bases agree with TRBD1. CDR1 is SGHRS and CDR2 is YFSETQ in the germline V gene. The CDR3 spans 16 residues. Germline trimming cut 1 base from V and 7 bases from J; bases unmatched to any gene: 13. In DNA, the CDR3 is TGCGCCAGCAGCTTGAATGGTGGGACAGAGGCAGGGACCCAGTACTTC. Its protein is CASSLNGGTEAGTQYF.

This clone was observed a single time. This chain connects TRBV7-2 to TRBJ2-1; TRBD1 aligns across 10 bases. V shed 2 bases and J 6 bases; nucleotides not matched to a gene: 4. This CDR3 contains 15 residues. The germline CDR1 and CDR2 sequences are SGHTA and FQGNSA. The CDR3 loop is CASSLFWTGGNEQFF. In DNA form, the CDR3 reads TGTGCCAGCAGCTTATTCTGGACAGGGGGCAATGAGCAGTTCTTC. Combining the CDR3 with reference TRBV7-2 and TRBJ2-1 gives the whole variable domain GAGVSQSPSNKVTEKGKDVELRCDPISGHTALYWYRQSLGQGLEFLIYFQGNSAPDKSGLPSDRFSAERTGGSVSTLTIQRTQQEDSAVYLCASSLFWTGGNEQFFGPGTRLTVL.

This clone has more than one count but fewer than ten. The chain is built from TRBV6-2 or TRBV6-3 and TRBJ2-7, with 10 bases lining up with TRBD2. Per germline, CDR1 MNHEY and CDR2 SVGEGT. The CDR3 totals 16 residues. Trimming took 3 bases from V and 3 from J; bases not matched to a gene: 8. The CDR3 region has the DNA TGTGCCAGCAGTTATCAGCTAGCGGGAGTTGGCTACGAGCAGTACTTC. Its translation is CASSYQLAGVGYEQYF.